These 8 T cell receptor beta chains were all obtained from the same sample, sequenced in a study of immune characterization of retroperitoneal liposarcoma. TCRdb processed the PCR reads anew with MiXCR; each CDR3 protein has one entry. The data hold around 2,300 distinct CDR3 sequences, with 45% to 55% observed a single time. The specimen was tumor tissue. These receptors were obtained from a female donor with retroperitoneal liposarcoma.

The chain has TRBV6-6 and TRBJ2-3; D might be TRBD2 (5 bases). Germline CDR1 and CDR2: MNHNY and SVGAGI (reference sequence). V gave up 6 bases and J gave up 2 bases, with 12 bases separating them. CDR3 length equals 14 residues. The CDR3 bases are TGTGCCAGCAGCAACTCGGAGGCCACAGATACGCAGTATTTT. Translated: CASSNSEATDTQYF.

The chain links TRBV12-3 or TRBV12-4 to TRBJ2-7; a weak D match, TRBD1 (6 bases). Trimming pared 3 bases from V and 0 bases from J, leaving 9 bases between. CDR3 size: 14 residues. The CDR3 protein is CASSLDRSSYEQYF. In DNA, the CDR3 is TGTGCCAGCAGTTTGGACAGAAGCTCCTACGAGCAGTACTTC.

The table lists this clonotype with a few counts. This chain uses TRBV4-1 with TRBJ2-5, with D perhaps given as TRBD1 or TRBD2 (5 bases each). The J call may be faulty, since TRBJ2-7 better matches the DNA end. The CDR3 spans 15 residues. Looked up from germline, CDR1 is MGHRA and CDR2 is YSYEKL. This CDR3 is CASSPTVRGFYEQYF. The CDR3 DNA reads TGCGCCAGCAGCCCGACCGTGAGGGGTTTCTACGAGCAGTACTTC.

This clonotype appeared a single time. This chain joins TRBV11-3 and TRBJ2-6; a possible D gene is TRBD1 (6 bases). Per the germline V gene, CDR1 is SGHNT and CDR2 is YENEEA. The CDR3 loop spans 18 amino acids. The V gene lost 3 bases and the J gene lost 0 bases, with 15 bases spanning the gap. This CDR3 reads CASSFGSTGYSGANVLTF. CDR3 nucleotides: TGTGCCAGCAGCTTTGGGTCTACAGGGTACTCTGGGGCCAACGTCCTGACTTTC.

The rearrangement uses TRBV12-3 or TRBV12-4 and TRBJ2-4; maybe TRBD1 (6 bases). This CDR3 has 13 residues. The V gene lost 7 bases and the J gene lost 6 bases, with 13 bases spanning the gap. CDR3 DNA: TGTGCCAGCACCCCTCAGGGGTTAAACATTCAGTACTTC. Its protein is CASTPQGLNIQYF.

The J gene is TRBJ2-1, the V gene TRBV25-1; D is perhaps TRBD1 (5 bases). The ends were cut back, 2 bases at V and 8 bases at J, with 10 bases in the middle. The CDR3 covers 13 residues. Germline V gives CDR1 MGHDK, CDR2 SYGVNS. DNA for the CDR3: TGTGCCAGCAGTGAACCAAGGGGCTATGAGCAGTTCTTC. Translating gives CASSEPRGYEQFF.

V gene TRBV7-2 combines with J gene TRBJ2-3; possible D gene TRBD1, 6 bases. This CDR3 region has 15 residues. The germline V gene has CDR1 SGHTA and CDR2 FQGNSA. V was trimmed by 6 bases and J by 2 bases, leaving 15 bases between them. In nucleotides, the CDR3 is TGTGCCAGCAGTTACAGGGCGGTTTCCACAGATACGCAGTATTTT. The encoded protein is CASSYRAVSTDTQYF.

The chain has TRBV7-2 and TRBJ2-4, with D possibly being TRBD1 (5 bases). Per germline, CDR1 SGHTA and CDR2 FQGNSA. The CDR3 is made up of 12 amino acids. The V and J ends lost 7 bases and 9 bases respectively, with 13 bases between them. DNA of the CDR3: TGTGCCAGCACCCTAAATGGGGCCATTCAGTACTTC. Protein product: CASTLNGAIQYF.